The sequence of this T cell receptor beta chain was determined in a study of T cell repertoires in aging, cancer and after chemotherapy (dated by TCRdb to the late 2010s). A note on the overall study: Donors were distributed across six age groups ranging from 30 or younger to 70 or older, with at least three individuals included per group. Control TCR repertoires from healthy donors were recorded across several months to years, and re-sampling revealed clear clonal overlap. The full dataset contained roughly 9 million TCR reads. The study profiled peripheral blood TCR beta repertoires from healthy donors and cancer patients to examine immunoaging and T cell reconstitution after chemotherapy. The cohort comprised 200 to 250 cancer patients, 94 with hematological and approximately 120 with solid cancers, plus 95 healthy donors as a reference group. The research as a whole found: Median generation probability increased over the chemotherapy interval in both cancer cohorts, suggesting repertoire reconstitution through rebound thymic output. It was noted by the authors that conclusions about immunological memory after chemotherapy cannot be drawn from the repertoire data. Compared with age-matched healthy donors, untreated patients with hematological or solid cancers had significantly lower TCR diversity and higher clonality in blood. In healthy donors, the decline in TCR diversity with age was mainly explained by loss of richness, whereas in cancer patients loss of evenness was also found to contribute.

This clonotype is categorized as medium-sized (0.01 to 0.1%). What antigen it recognizes has not been identified. No quality values exist for individual bases; no much larger clone is one base distant. Multiplex touch-down PCR with a mixed TRB-A/B primer pool was used to amplify rearranged TRB sequences covering the V, D and J segments. Illumina adapters and sample indices were added to the amplicons in two consecutive PCR reactions performed with Phusion HS II polymerase. Amplicons were gel-purified using the NucleoSpin Gel and PCR Clean-up kit and were subsequently checked with Qubit and an Agilent 2100 Bioanalyzer. Sequencing of the libraries was done on an Illumina MiSeq with paired-end, single-indexed 600-cycle runs. Turning to the authors' computational methods: TRB sequences were processed with MiXCR versions 2.12 and 3.0.5. A clone was defined as each unique CDR3 nucleotide sequence, and only productive sequences supported by at least two reads were kept. The repertoire metrics were Shannon diversity, evenness, clonality (calculated as one minus evenness), and diversity profiles parameterized by alpha from 0 to 5. The IGoR algorithm was used to compute generation probabilities of clones in paired pre- and post-chemotherapy samples. TCRdb took the public reads, trimmed them with fastp at Q25, ran MiXCR for clone calling and kept in-frame beta chains. Each CDR3 protein gets just one entry, which takes the most common genes and DNA from the rows behind it. In this record, the V and J calls reflect TCRdb's handling and not the investigators' own analysis. The sample yields under 6,500 distinct CDR3 sequences; 25% to 30% were counted once. The ten largest clonotypes hold 3% to 5% of the sample.

Via the germline V gene, CDR1 is KGHSH and CDR2 LQKENI. Counted from cysteine to phenylalanine, this CDR3 has 15 amino acids. Only the CDR3 portion is preserved as DNA: 45 bases, with reading frame beginning at the first base. V trim: 3 bases; J trim: 5 bases; unmatched bases: 9. TCR beta rearrangements were amplified from genomic DNA isolated from peripheral blood, not from sorted cells or RNA. The sequence links TRBV18 to TRBJ1-2, with 7 junctional bases fitting TRBD1. This receptor was taken from a human donor in good health. The sample taken for sequencing was blood. The CDR3 amino acid sequence is: CASSPGLTGPYGYTF. The nucleotide sequence is TGTGCCAGCTCACCTGGTTTGACAGGGCCATATGGCTACACCTTC. Extended through the reference TRBV18 and TRBJ1-2 proteins, this CDR3 yields the full variable domain: NAGVMQNPRHLVRRRGQEARLRCSPMKGHSHVYWYRQLPEEGLKFMVYLQKENIIDESGMPKERFSAEFPKEGPSILRIQQVVRGDSAAYFCASSPGLTGPYGYTFGSGTRLTVV.